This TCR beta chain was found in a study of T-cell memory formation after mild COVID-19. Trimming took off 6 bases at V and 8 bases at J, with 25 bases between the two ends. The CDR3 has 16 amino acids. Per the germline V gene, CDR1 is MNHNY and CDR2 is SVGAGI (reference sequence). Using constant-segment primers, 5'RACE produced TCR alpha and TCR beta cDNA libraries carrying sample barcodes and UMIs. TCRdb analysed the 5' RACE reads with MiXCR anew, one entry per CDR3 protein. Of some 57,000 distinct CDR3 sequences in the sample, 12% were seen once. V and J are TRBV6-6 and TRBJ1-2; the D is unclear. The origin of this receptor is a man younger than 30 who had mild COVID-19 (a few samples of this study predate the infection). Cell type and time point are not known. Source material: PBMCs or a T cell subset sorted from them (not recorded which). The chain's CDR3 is CASRRPRERVDRGYTF. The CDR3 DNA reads TGTGCCAGCAGACGCCCACGCGAGAGGGTAGATCGCGGCTACACCTTC.